These 4 T cell receptor beta chains share one sample of origin, sequenced in a study of blood T cell repertoires in COVID-19. The table came from immunoSEQ multiplex PCR; TCRdb's copy has only in-frame clones and leaves some out. The sample contains about 320,000 clones, around 85% of which appear only once. The source material was peripheral blood. These receptors all come from a human donor in a cohort sampled during active COVID-19.

The chain carries TRBV10-3 and TRBJ2-3; the match to TRBD2 covers 7 bases. J was trimmed by 3 bases and V by 4 bases; bases with no gene match: 4. Germline V CDR1 and CDR2: ENHRY, SYGVKD. The CDR3 loop spans 14 amino acids. CDR3 nucleotide sequence: TGTGCCATCAGTGCTGGGAGGGGTACAGATACGCAGTATTTT. This translates into CAISAGRGTDTQYF.

This clone was detected only a few times. The V gene is TRBV7-9, the J gene TRBJ1-2; D not resolved. The germline V gene has CDR1 SEHNR and CDR2 FQNEAQ (reference sequence). Trimming left V 1 base short and J 5 bases short, with 14 bases between. The CDR3 is made up of 15 amino acids. The chain's CDR3 is CASSLEAGGYYGYTF. DNA of the CDR3: TGTGCCAGCAGCTTAGAGGCAGGAGGATATTATGGCTACACCTTC.

The chain uses TRBV2 and TRBJ1-2; 10 bases align to TRBD1. Germline V CDR1 and CDR2: SNHLY, FYNNEI. J was trimmed by 0 bases and V by 6 bases; bases with no gene match: 7. This CDR3 has 16 amino acids. The CDR3 nucleotides read TGTGCCAGCAGGGGGACAGGGGCCCCCTCTAACTATGGCTACACCTTC. Protein sequence: CASRGTGAPSNYGYTF.

The chain recombines TRBV12-5 with TRBJ2-3; D not certain. The CDR3 has 14 residues. The V end lost 5 bases, the J end lost 2 bases, and 11 bases lay between the germline ends. Germline V CDR1 and CDR2: LGHNT, FRNRAP. The CDR3 sequence: CASGPQDPTDTQYF. CDR3 nucleotides: TGTGCTAGTGGTCCGCAGGATCCCACAGATACGCAGTATTTT. The full variable domain, completed using reference TRBV12-5 and TRBJ2-3, is DARVTQTPRHKVTEMGQEVTMRCQPILGHNTVFWYRQTMMQGLELLAYFRNRAPLDDSGMPKDRFSAEMPDATLATLKIQPSEPRDSAVYFCASGPQDPTDTQYFGPGTRLTVL.